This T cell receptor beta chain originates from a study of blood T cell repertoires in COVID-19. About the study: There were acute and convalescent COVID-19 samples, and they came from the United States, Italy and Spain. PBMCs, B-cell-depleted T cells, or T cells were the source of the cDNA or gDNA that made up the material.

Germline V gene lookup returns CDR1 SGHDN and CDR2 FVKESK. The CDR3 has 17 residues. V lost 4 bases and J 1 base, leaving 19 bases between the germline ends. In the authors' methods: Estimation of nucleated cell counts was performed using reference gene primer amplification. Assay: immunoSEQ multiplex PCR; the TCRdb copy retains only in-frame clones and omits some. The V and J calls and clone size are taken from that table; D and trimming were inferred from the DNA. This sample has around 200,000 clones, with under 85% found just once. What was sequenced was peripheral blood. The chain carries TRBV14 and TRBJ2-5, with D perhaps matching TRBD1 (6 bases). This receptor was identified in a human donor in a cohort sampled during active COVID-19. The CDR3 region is CASSPNKPNRVQETQYF. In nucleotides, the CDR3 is TGTGCCAGCAGCCCGAACAAACCCAACAGGGTCCAAGAGACCCAGTACTTC.